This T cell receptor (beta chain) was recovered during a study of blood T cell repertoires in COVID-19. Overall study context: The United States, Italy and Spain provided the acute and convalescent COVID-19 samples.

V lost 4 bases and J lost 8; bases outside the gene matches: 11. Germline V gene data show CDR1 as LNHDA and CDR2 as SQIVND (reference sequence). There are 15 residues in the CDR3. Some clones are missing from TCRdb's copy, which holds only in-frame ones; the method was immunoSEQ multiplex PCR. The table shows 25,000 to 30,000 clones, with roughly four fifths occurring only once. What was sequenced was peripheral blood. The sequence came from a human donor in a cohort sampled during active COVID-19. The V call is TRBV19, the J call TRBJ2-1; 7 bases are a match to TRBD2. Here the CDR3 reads CASSNRGSSSDEQFF. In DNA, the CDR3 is TGTGCCAGTAGTAACCGCGGGAGTTCGAGTGATGAGCAGTTCTTC.